One T cell receptor beta chain is described in this entry. One entry per CDR3 protein, called by TCRdb with MiXCR from the 5' RACE reads. Among hundreds of thousands of distinct CDR3 sequences listed, less than 7% were seen once. These data come from a study of identical twins. V lost 4 bases to trimming and J lost 4 bases; unmatched junction nucleotides: 9. There are 15 residues in the CDR3. CDR1 SGHRS and CDR2 YFSETQ come from the germline V gene. Sequenced: naive T cells sorted from blood. The receptor was isolated from a young man in good health. V and J are TRBV5-1 and TRBJ2-5; 8 bases are shared with TRBD1. The CDR3 bases are TGCGCCAGCAGCACAGGACAGGGAGTTTTAGAGACCCAGTACTTC. This translates into CASSTGQGVLETQYF.